Listed here are 4 T cell receptor beta chains from one sample, sequenced in a study of T cells after yellow fever vaccination. TCRdb re-analysed the 5' RACE reads in MiXCR, keeping a single row per CDR3 protein. Of around 250,000 distinct CDR3 sequences in the sample, 5.2% were seen once. This material consisted of CD4+ T cells sorted from PBMCs, taken on the day of the yellow fever booster vaccination. Source of these receptors: a young man who received the YFV17D yellow fever vaccine.

There are many counts of this clonotype. V is TRBV7-6 and J is TRBJ2-5; D remains ambiguous. The CDR3 length is 13 residues. The V end was cut by 1 base, the J end by 5 bases, with 8 bases between. The germline V gene has CDR1 SGHVS and CDR2 FNYEAQ. The CDR3 region has the DNA TGTGCCAGCAGCTTAGGCCCACGGGAGACCCAGTACTTC. It encodes CASSLGPRETQYF.

The chain recombines TRBV5-1 with TRBJ2-5, with TRBD2 as a possible D gene (5 bases). Germline V gene sequence: CDR1 SGHRS, CDR2 YFSETQ. V lost 4 bases and J lost 0, with 10 bases in between. The CDR3 totals 14 residues. CDR3: CASSPLGDQETQYF. CDR3 DNA sequence: TGCGCCAGCAGCCCCCTCGGGGACCAAGAGACCCAGTACTTC.

The genes are TRBV12-3 or TRBV12-4 and TRBJ1-1; possible D gene TRBD1, 5 bases. CDR3 length: 14 residues. Trimming left V 3 bases short and J 4 bases short, with 12 bases between. CDR3 sequence: CASSFWLGGTEAFF. CDR3 bases: TGTGCCAGCAGTTTTTGGTTGGGGGGCACTGAAGCTTTCTTT.

V and J are TRBV10-3 and TRBJ1-6; 8 bases line up with TRBD1. V trimming: 2 bases; J trimming: 10 bases; junction bases outside the gene matches: 7. The CDR3 extends over 15 amino acids. The germline V gene encodes CDR1 ENHRY and CDR2 SYGVKD. The chain's CDR3 is CAISEVQGAGSPLHF. The DNA of the CDR3 is TGTGCCATCAGTGAGGTCCAGGGGGCAGGGTCACCCCTCCACTTT.